This TCR beta chain was documented in a study of CD8 T cells in Susac syndrome (dated by TCRdb to the late 2010s). Study-level background: Of the Susac syndrome patients who were sequenced, fewer than ten were in clinical remission while 5 or 6 had clinically active disease. At blood withdrawal, Susac syndrome patients were therapy-naive, treated with corticosteroids (with IVIg additionally given to some), or treated with IVIg alone. Whether CD8+ T cell activation and differentiation in Susac syndrome was antigen driven was tested using repertoire sequencing.

RNA was extracted using the RNeasy kit, and roughly 0.45 to 1 microgram was reverse transcribed with random hexamers. TCR beta CDR3 regions were amplified with the immunoSEQ multiplex PCR assay covering 54 Vbeta and 13 Jbeta segments. PCR amplification bias was corrected by using a synthetic template baseline for primer optimization and computational correction. As for the original processing: Reads were annotated to V, D and J genes according to IMGT and were analyzed with immunoSEQ Analyzer, with only productive sequences retained. To calculate clonality, Shannon entropy was normalized by log2 of the number of productive unique sequences and then subtracted from one. Public and private clones were assessed among the 100 most prevalent clones of each patient and control. Susac-specific clones were defined as absent from healthy and MS cohorts, 800 to 1,200 published viral clones and other ImmuneACCESS disease sequences. TCRdb itself trimmed the public reads at Q25 with fastp, ran MiXCR and retained productive beta chains. For every CDR3 protein sequence, its rows merge into one entry that carries the most common genes and DNA. The V and J calls here are based on TCRdb, not the publication. This sample is represented by 150,000 to 160,000 distinct CDR3 sequences; 85% to 95% of them were singletons. Jointly, the top ten make up about 0.17% of the sample.

CDR1 and CDR2 were assigned from the germline V gene as SGHTS and YDEGEE. Trimming takes 1 base off V and 5 bases off J; junction bases not matched to a gene: 6. There are 16 amino acids in the CDR3, from cysteine to phenylalanine inclusive. Solely the CDR3 DNA is kept, with 48 bases framed from the first base. Study-wide conclusions, independent of this receptor: No clonal expansion was detected in the CD4+ T cell repertoire of Susac syndrome patients. The TCR sequencing and HLA analysis was acknowledged to have included a relatively small number of individuals.

Peripheral blood CD8+ and CD4+ T cells from healthy donors, Susac syndrome patients and multiple sclerosis patients were profiled by high-throughput TCR beta sequencing. The Susac syndrome patients fulfilled recently defined diagnostic criteria for definite or probable disease. CD8+ TEMRA cells were enriched by FACS, while bulk CD8+ and CD4+ T cells were purified by magnetic negative isolation. Blood was drawn into EDTA tubes, processed within 24 hours, and PBMCs were isolated by density gradient centrifugation. PBMCs intended for TCR sequencing were cryopreserved in liquid nitrogen and thawed later in a water bath at 37 degrees C. The sorted or isolated CD4+, CD8+ and CD8+ TEMRA cells reached a purity of at least 90%. Comment on this clonotype: Its antigen is currently not known. No base-level quality is on record; no much larger clone is a single base apart.

The chain is made from TRBV5-8 and TRBJ2-5, with 12 central nucleotides matching TRBD2. Sequencing was performed on CD4+ T cells from PBMCs. The clonotype comes from a human donor with Susac syndrome. The CDR3 loop reads CASSLTSGGTLETQYF. The base sequence is TGTGCCAGCAGCTTGACTAGCGGGGGGACCCTGGAGACCCAGTACTTC.